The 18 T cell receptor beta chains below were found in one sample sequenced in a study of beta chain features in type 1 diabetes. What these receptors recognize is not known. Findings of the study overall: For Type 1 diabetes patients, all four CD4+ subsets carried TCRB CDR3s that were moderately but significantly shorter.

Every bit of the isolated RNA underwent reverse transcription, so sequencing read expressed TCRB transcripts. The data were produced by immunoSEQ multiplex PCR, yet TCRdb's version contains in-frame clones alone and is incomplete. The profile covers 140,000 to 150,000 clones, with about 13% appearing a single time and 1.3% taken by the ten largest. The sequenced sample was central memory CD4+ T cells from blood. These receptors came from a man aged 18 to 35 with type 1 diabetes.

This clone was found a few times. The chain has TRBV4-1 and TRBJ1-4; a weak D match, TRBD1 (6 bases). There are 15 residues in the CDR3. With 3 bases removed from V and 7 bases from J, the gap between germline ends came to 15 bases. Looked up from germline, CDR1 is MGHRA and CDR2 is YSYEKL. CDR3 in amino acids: CASSHPWGRGEKLFF. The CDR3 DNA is TGCGCCAGCAGCCACCCTTGGGGGCGGGGTGAAAAACTGTTTTTT.

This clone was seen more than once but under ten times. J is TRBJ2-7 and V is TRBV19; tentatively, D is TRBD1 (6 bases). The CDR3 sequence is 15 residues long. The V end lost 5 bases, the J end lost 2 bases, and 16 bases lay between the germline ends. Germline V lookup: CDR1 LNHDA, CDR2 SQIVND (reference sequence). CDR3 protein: CASSPRRGSTYEQYF. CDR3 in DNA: TGTGCCAGTAGTCCCCGCAGGGGATCAACCTACGAGCAGTACTTC.

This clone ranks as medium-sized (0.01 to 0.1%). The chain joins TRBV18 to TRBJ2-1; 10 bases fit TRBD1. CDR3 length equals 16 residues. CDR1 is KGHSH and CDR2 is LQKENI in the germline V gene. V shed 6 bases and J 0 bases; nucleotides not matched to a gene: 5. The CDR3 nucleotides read TGTGCCAGCTCCTGGGACAGGGGAAGCTCCTACAATGAGCAGTTCTTC. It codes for CASSWDRGSSYNEQFF.

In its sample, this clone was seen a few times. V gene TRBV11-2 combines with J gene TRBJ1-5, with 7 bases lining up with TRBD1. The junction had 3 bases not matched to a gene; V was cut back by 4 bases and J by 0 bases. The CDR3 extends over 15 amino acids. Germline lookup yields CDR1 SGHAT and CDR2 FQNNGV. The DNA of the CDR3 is TGTGCCAGCAGCTCAGGGGGGAATAGCAATCAGCCCCAGCATTTT. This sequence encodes CASSSGGNSNQPQHF.

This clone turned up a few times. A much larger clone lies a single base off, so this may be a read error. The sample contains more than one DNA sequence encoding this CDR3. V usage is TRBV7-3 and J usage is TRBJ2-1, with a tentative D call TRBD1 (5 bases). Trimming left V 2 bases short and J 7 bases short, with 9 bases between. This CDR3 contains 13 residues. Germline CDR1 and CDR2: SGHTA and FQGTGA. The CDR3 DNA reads TGTGCCAGCAGCTTAGGGGCGCTGAATGAGCAGTTCTTC. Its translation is CASSLGALNEQFF.

The CDR3 coding sequence is TGTGCCAGCAGCCCCCTGGCGCACACCGGGGAGCTGTTTTTT. This sequence encodes CASSPLAHTGELFF. The V call is TRBV6-5, the J call TRBJ2-2; D unclear. Germline CDR1 reads MNHEY; CDR2 reads SVGAGI. V was pared by 6 bases and J by 3 bases, with 11 bases between. The CDR3 extends over 14 amino acids.

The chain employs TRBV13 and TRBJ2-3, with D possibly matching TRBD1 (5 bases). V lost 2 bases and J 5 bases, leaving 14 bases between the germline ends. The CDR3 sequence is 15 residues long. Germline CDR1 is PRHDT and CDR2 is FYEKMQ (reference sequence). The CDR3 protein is CASSLRQGMGDTQYF. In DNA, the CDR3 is TGTGCCAGCAGCTTAAGGCAGGGTATGGGAGATACGCAGTATTTT.

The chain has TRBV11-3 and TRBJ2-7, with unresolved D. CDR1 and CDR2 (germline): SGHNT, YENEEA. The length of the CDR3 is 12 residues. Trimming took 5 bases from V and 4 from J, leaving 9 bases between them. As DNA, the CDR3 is TGTGCCAGCAGCCGCTATAATTACGAGCAGTACTTC. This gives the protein CASSRYNYEQYF.

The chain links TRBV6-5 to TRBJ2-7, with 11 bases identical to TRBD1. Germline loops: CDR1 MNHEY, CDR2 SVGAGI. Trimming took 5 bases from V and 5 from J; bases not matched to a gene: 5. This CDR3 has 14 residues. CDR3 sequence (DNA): TGTGCCAGCAGTCTCCGGGACAGGGGGGACGAGCAGTACTTC. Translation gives CASSLRDRGDEQYF.

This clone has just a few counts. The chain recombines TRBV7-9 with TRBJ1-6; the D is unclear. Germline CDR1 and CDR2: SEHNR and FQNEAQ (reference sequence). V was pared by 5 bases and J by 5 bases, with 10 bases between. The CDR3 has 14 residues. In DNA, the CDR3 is TGTGCCAGCAGCCCAGGTCTTGATAATTCACCCCTCCACTTT. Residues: CASSPGLDNSPLHF.

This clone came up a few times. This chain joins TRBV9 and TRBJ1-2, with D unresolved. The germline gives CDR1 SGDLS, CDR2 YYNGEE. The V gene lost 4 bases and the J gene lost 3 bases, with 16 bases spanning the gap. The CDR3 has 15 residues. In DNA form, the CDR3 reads TGTGCCAGCAGCTTACAAGACACGCTAGACTATGGCTACACCTTC. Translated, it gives CASSLQDTLDYGYTF.

The CDR3 nucleotides read TGTGCCAGCAGTGAACTCGGACAGTTCTCCTATAATTCACCCCTCCACTTT. It is translated as CASSELGQFSYNSPLHF. The J gene is TRBJ1-6, the V gene TRBV25-1, with TRBD1 as a possible D gene (6 bases). The germline V gene encodes CDR1 MGHDK and CDR2 SYGVNS. The CDR3 is 17 residues long. The V gene lost 2 bases and the J gene lost 0 bases, with 11 bases spanning the gap.

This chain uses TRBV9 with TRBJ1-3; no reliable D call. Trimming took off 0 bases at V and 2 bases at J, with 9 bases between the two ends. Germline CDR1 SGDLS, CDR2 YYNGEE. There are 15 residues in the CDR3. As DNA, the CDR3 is TGTGCCAGCAGCGTAGACCACAACGCTGGAAACACCATATATTTT. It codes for CASSVDHNAGNTIYF. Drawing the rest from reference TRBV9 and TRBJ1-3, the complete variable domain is DSGVTQTPKHLITATGQRVTLRCSPRSGDLSVYWYQQSLDQGLQFLIQYYNGEERAKGNILERFSAQQFPDLHSELNLSSLELGDSALYFCASSVDHNAGNTIYFGEGSWLTVV.

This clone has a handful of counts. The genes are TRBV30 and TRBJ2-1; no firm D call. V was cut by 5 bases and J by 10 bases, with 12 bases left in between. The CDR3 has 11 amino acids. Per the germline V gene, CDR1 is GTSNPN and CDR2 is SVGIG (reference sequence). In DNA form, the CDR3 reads TGTGCCTGGCGATTGGGTTACGAGCAGTTCTTC. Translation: CAWRLGYEQFF. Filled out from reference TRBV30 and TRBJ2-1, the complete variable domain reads SQTIHQWPATLVQPVGSPLSLECTVEGTSNPNLYWYRQAAGRGLQLLFYSVGIGQISSEVPQNLSASRPQDRQFILSSKKLLLSDSGFYLCAWRLGYEQFFGPGTRLTVL.

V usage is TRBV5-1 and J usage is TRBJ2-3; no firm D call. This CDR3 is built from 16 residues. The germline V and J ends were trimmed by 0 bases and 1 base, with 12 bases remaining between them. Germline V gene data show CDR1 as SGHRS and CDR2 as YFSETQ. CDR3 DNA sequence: TGCGCCAGCAGCTTGGCCGGAGCTCTAGGCACAGATACGCAGTATTTT. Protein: CASSLAGALGTDTQYF.

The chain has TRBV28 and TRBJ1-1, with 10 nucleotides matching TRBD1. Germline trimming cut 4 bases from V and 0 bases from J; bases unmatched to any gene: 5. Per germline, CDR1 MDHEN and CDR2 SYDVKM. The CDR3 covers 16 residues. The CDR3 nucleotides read TGTGCCAGCAGTTCAAGGACAGGGGGGATGAACACTGAAGCTTTCTTT. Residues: CASSSRTGGMNTEAFF.

The CDR3 DNA is TGTGCCATCAGTGACCCGGATGGCTACACCTTC. Translated, it gives CAISDPDGYTF. The chain employs TRBV10-3 and TRBJ1-2; unclear D gene. The germline gives CDR1 ENHRY, CDR2 SYGVKD. Trimming pared 3 bases from V and 6 bases from J, leaving 5 bases between. The CDR3 runs to 11 residues.

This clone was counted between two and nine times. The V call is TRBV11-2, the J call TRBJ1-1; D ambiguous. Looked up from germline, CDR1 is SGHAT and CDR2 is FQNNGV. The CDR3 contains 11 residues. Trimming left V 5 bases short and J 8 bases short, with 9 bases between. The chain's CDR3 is CASSRALEAFF. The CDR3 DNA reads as TGTGCCAGCAGCCGAGCTTTAGAAGCTTTCTTT. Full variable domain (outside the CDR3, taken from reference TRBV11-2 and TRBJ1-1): EAGVAQSPRYKIIEKRQSVAFWCNPISGHATLYWYQQILGQGPKLLIQFQNNGVVDDSQLPKDRFSAERLKGVDSTLKIQPAKLEDSAVYLCASSRALEAFFGQGTRLTVV.